This TCR beta chain was recovered during a study of vaccination and CD4 T cells after COVID-19. Study at large: Control cultures used a CEFX viral epitope pool, an HIV-1 Nef peptide pool, or no peptide.

The sample's treatment: roughly ten-day PBMC culture with coronavirus spike peptide pools or control peptides (ViraFEST assay). There were positive PCR dates ranging from March to December 2020, all predating US Alpha, Beta and Delta variants. Cultured CD4+ T-cell DNA underwent Oncomine TCR Beta short-read sequencing. TCRdb re-derived calls from the PCR reads in MiXCR, one entry per CDR3 protein. The table shows 12,000 to 15,000 distinct CDR3 sequences, with about 55% occurring only once. Study observations and caveats: In convalescent patients, a median 86.3% of post-vaccine SARS-CoV-2-reactive clones appeared only after vaccination.

This clonotype showed up just a few times. Antigen unknown. The sequence derives from a human donor who had recovered from COVID-19. This specimen was CD4+ T cells from blood, cultured in vitro, taken before SARS-CoV-2 vaccination.

CDR3 sequence (DNA): TGTGCCAGCAGTTACTCAAGCGTCATGAACACTGAAGCTTTCTTT. This translates into CASSYSSVMNTEAFF. The chain couples TRBV6-5 to TRBJ1-1; unclear D gene. There are 15 residues in the CDR3. Per germline, CDR1 MNHEY and CDR2 SVGAGI. Trimming cost V 0 bases and J 0 bases, with 8 bases left between them.